Listed here are 30 T cell receptor beta chains from one sample, sequenced in a study of OX40 agonist ivuxolimab in advanced cancers. Sequencing used immunoSEQ multiplex PCR; TCRdb keeps in-frame clones, though not all of them. The table shows over 50,000 clones, with 75% to 90% occurring only once. The input for sequencing was CD4+ or CD8+ T cells sorted from blood, taken in a trial of the OX40 agonist ivuxolimab. The receptors here all came from an adult with an advanced solid tumor such as melanoma, head and neck, liver or kidney cancer.

V and J are TRBV28 and TRBJ2-1; 7 bases fit TRBD1. This CDR3 comprises 15 residues. The V and J ends lost 5 bases and 6 bases, in that order; junction bases with no gene match: 10. Per the germline V gene, CDR1 is MDHEN and CDR2 is SYDVKM. CDR3 region: CASSPLDTGVNEQFF. Here the CDR3 DNA reads TGTGCCAGCAGTCCCCTCGATACAGGGGTCAATGAGCAGTTCTTC. The full variable domain, rest sourced from reference TRBV28 and TRBJ2-1, is DVKVTQSSRYLVKRTGEKVFLECVQDMDHENMFWYRQDPGLGLRLIYFSYDVKMKEKGDIPEGYSVSREKKERFSLILESASTNQTSMYLCASSPLDTGVNEQFFGPGTRLTVL.

This chain connects TRBV7-9 to TRBJ2-6; D remains unclear. Trimming took off 6 bases at V and 2 bases at J, with 8 bases between the two ends. Per germline, CDR1 SEHNR and CDR2 FQNEAQ (reference sequence). The CDR3 runs 14 residues. This chain's CDR3 is CASRESAGANVLTF. CDR3 sequence (DNA): TGTGCCAGCAGGGAGAGCGCTGGGGCCAACGTCCTGACTTTC.

The chain recombines TRBV18 with TRBJ2-7; the D is unclear. V was shortened by 2 bases and J by 4 bases, with 6 bases between the two germline ends. Looked up from germline, CDR1 is KGHSH and CDR2 is LQKENI. CDR3 size: 12 residues. For the CDR3, the DNA is TGTGCCAGCTCACCAGGGGTGTACGAGCAGTACTTC. This encodes CASSPGVYEQYF.

The gene calls are TRBV4-2 and TRBJ2-1, with D tentatively TRBD2 (6 bases). The CDR3 consists of 16 residues. V shed 1 base and J shed 0 bases, with 10 bases lying between them. Germline V gene lookup returns CDR1 LGHNA and CDR2 YNFKEQ. The CDR3 region is CASSQGASDSYNEQFF. The DNA for the CDR3 is TGTGCCAGCAGCCAAGGGGCTAGCGACTCCTACAATGAGCAGTTCTTC.

V and J are TRBV15 and TRBJ2-7; 10 positions agree with TRBD1. V dropped 6 bases and J dropped 3; count of bases not matched to a gene: 8. This CDR3 contains 15 residues. Germline loops: CDR1 LNHNV, CDR2 YYDKDF (reference sequence). DNA for the CDR3: TGTGCCACCAGGGGAGGGACAGGGGAACACTACGAGCAGTACTTC. It translates to CATRGGTGEHYEQYF.

V usage is TRBV28 and J usage is TRBJ2-7; no clear D. This CDR3 is built from 15 residues. V shed 3 bases and J shed 2 bases, with 14 bases lying between them. CDR1 and CDR2 (germline): MDHEN, SYDVKM. The CDR3 sequence: CASSLNWQLAYEQYF. DNA of the CDR3: TGTGCCAGCAGTTTGAATTGGCAGCTTGCCTACGAGCAGTACTTC.

The chain links TRBV4-3 to TRBJ1-1; D is ambiguous. CDR1 is LGHNA, CDR2 YSLEER, per germline. V was cut by 5 bases and J by 3 bases, with 10 bases left in between. The CDR3 has 13 amino acids. CDR3 protein: CASSSTIDTEAFF. The CDR3 DNA follows: TGCGCCAGCAGCTCGACTATCGACACTGAAGCTTTCTTT.

This clone was seen only once. The rearrangement links TRBV7-2 to TRBJ2-3; maybe TRBD2 (6 bases). Trimming removed 1 base at V and 1 base at J, with 12 bases between. CDR3 size: 16 residues. Germline-derived CDR1 and CDR2 are SGHTA and FQGNSA. The CDR3 is CASSLGWRERTDTQYF. Written as DNA, the CDR3 is TGTGCCAGCAGCTTAGGGTGGCGGGAACGCACAGATACGCAGTATTTT.

V is TRBV9 and J is TRBJ2-1; the match to TRBD2 covers 13 bases. V lost 0 bases, J lost 8 bases, and 2 bases stayed unmatched. The length of the CDR3 is 15 residues. Germline CDR1 and CDR2: SGDLS and YYNGEE. CDR3 amino acids: CASSVAGLAGDEQFF. CDR3 in DNA: TGTGCCAGCAGCGTAGCTGGACTAGCGGGAGATGAGCAGTTCTTC.

The chain carries TRBV11-2 and TRBJ2-7, with D tentatively TRBD2 (6 bases). V was cut by 5 bases and J by 3 bases, with 17 bases left in between. CDR1 is SGHAT, CDR2 FQNNGV, per germline. This CDR3 is built from 15 residues. The CDR3 is CASSPPRVEGYEQYF. The CDR3 nucleotides are TGTGCCAGCAGCCCCCCCCGGGTGGAGGGCTACGAGCAGTACTTC.

The rearrangement joins TRBV4-3 to TRBJ1-5; D uncertain. Germline loops: CDR1 LGHNA, CDR2 YSLEER. The CDR3 totals 15 residues. V lost 0 bases and J lost 4, with 10 bases in between. The CDR3 reads CASSQDFRNNQPQHF. The CDR3 DNA follows: TGCGCCAGCAGCCAAGATTTTCGGAATAATCAGCCCCAGCATTTT.

The chain is built from TRBV28 and TRBJ1-5, with no clear D. Germline CDR1 and CDR2: MDHEN and SYDVKM. V dropped 3 bases and J dropped 2 bases, with 2 bases sitting between them. There are 12 residues in the CDR3. The DNA for the CDR3 is TGTGCCAGCAGTTTTGGCAATCAGCCCCAGCATTTT. Residues: CASSFGNQPQHF.

This clone was recorded only once. The chain employs TRBV28 and TRBJ2-1; possible D gene TRBD2, 5 bases. The length of the CDR3 is 12 residues. V was pared by 5 bases and J by 9 bases, with 11 bases between. Germline V gene lookup returns CDR1 MDHEN and CDR2 SYDVKM. DNA of the CDR3: TGTGCCAGCAGTCCGCTAGGGAGTGAGCAGTTCTTC. Residues: CASSPLGSEQFF. The whole variable domain, remainder taken from reference TRBV28 and TRBJ2-1, is DVKVTQSSRYLVKRTGEKVFLECVQDMDHENMFWYRQDPGLGLRLIYFSYDVKMKEKGDIPEGYSVSREKKERFSLILESASTNQTSMYLCASSPLGSEQFFGPGTRLTVL.

This clone was picked up a small number of times. The chain is built from TRBV5-6 and TRBJ2-7, with D perhaps matching TRBD1 (5 bases). From germline, CDR1 is SGHDT and CDR2 YYEEEE. With 3 bases removed from V and 2 bases from J, the gap between germline ends came to 9 bases. The CDR3 spans 13 residues. CDR3 region: CASSSDTPYEQYF. The CDR3, as DNA: TGTGCCAGCAGCTCGGACACCCCCTACGAGCAGTACTTC.

CDR3 nucleotide sequence: TGTGCCAGTAGTACGGGGGAGGGCCTGTACGAGCAGTACTTC. Amino acids: CASSTGEGLYEQYF. The gene calls are TRBV19 and TRBJ2-7, with 7 positions matching TRBD2. V shed 4 bases and J 4 bases; nucleotides not matched to a gene: 7. The CDR3 has 14 amino acids. Germline-derived CDR1 and CDR2 are LNHDA and SQIVND (reference sequence).

This clone turned up a few times. The genes are TRBV6-1 and TRBJ2-7; 7 nucleotides agree with TRBD1. In germline, CDR1 is MNHNS, CDR2 SASEGT. The CDR3 has 15 residues. Trimming at V came to 2 bases and at J to 2 bases, leaving 6 bases not matched to a gene. CDR3 residues: CASSETHQGAYEQYF. DNA of the CDR3: TGTGCCAGCAGTGAAACCCATCAGGGGGCCTACGAGCAGTACTTC.

The gene calls are TRBV9 and TRBJ2-1; D unresolved. Germline CDR1 is SGDLS and CDR2 is YYNGEE. V was clipped by 0 bases and J by 8 bases, with 6 bases between them. The CDR3 totals 12 residues. CDR3 DNA sequence: TGTGCCAGCAGCGTAGGGAGTTATGAGCAGTTCTTC. Its translation: CASSVGSYEQFF.

V gene TRBV27 combines with J gene TRBJ2-7; 9 bases line up with TRBD1. Unmatched junction bases numbered 11, after V lost 5 bases and J lost 6 bases. This CDR3 has 15 amino acids. Germline lookup yields CDR1 MNHEY and CDR2 SMNVEV (reference sequence). This CDR3 is CASSPSGTGFVEQYF. In DNA, the CDR3 is TGTGCCAGCAGTCCCTCCGGGACAGGGTTTGTCGAGCAGTACTTC.

Worth noting for this clone: A junction boundary mismatches the germline segment, possibly from a read error. The J gene is TRBJ1-3, the V gene TRBV7-2; the D is unclear. Germline loops: CDR1 SGHTA, CDR2 FQGNSA. The CDR3 sequence is 17 residues long. CDR3 loop: CASSQDRLLSAGNTIYF. CDR3 sequence (DNA): TGCGCCAGCAGCCAAGATCGTCTGCTTTCGGCTGGAAACACCATATATTTT.

The genes are TRBV6-5 and TRBJ1-1; D might be TRBD1 (5 bases). Trimming pared 7 bases from V and 4 bases from J, leaving 13 bases between. CDR3 length: 13 amino acids. In germline, CDR1 is MNHEY, CDR2 SVGAGI. CDR3 protein: CASTPRGGTEAFF. CDR3 coding DNA: TGTGCCAGCACCCCACGGGGGGGCACTGAAGCTTTCTTT.

This clone was counted a single time. This chain joins TRBV27 and TRBJ2-7; D is perhaps TRBD1 (6 bases). The CDR3 is 12 amino acids. Germline values: CDR1 MNHEY, CDR2 SMNVEV (reference sequence). Trimming took 3 bases from V and 4 from J, leaving 7 bases between them. This CDR3 is CASSFRGYEQYF. CDR3 in DNA: TGTGCCAGCAGTTTCAGGGGTTACGAGCAGTACTTC.

This clone was recorded once. V and J are TRBV6-1 and TRBJ2-1; the D gene is possibly TRBD2 (5 bases). The CDR3 runs to 15 residues. Trimming took 0 bases from V and 0 from J, leaving 6 bases between them. Germline assignment: CDR1 MNHNS and CDR2 SASEGT. The CDR3: CASSEAGDSYNEQFF. The CDR3 DNA sequence: TGTGCCAGCAGTGAAGCGGGAGACTCCTACAATGAGCAGTTCTTC.

The chain combines TRBV4-2 with TRBJ2-7; TRBD2 agrees at 7 bases. CDR1 and CDR2 (germline): LGHNA, YNFKEQ. The CDR3 is made up of 16 amino acids. V lost 0 bases and J lost 3; bases outside the gene matches: 8. The DNA for the CDR3 is TGTGCCAGCAGCCAAGAGGTAGCTAGCGGTATCTACGAGCAGTACTTC. It encodes CASSQEVASGIYEQYF.

The chain is built from TRBV7-9 and TRBJ1-2; 7 bases line up with TRBD1. The CDR3 totals 16 residues. V gave up 3 bases and J gave up 5 bases; unmatched junction bases: 12. CDR1 SEHNR and CDR2 FQNEAQ come from the germline V gene (reference sequence). The CDR3 sequence is CASSLQLTDRVYGYTF. CDR3 nucleotide sequence: TGTGCCAGCAGCTTGCAGCTCACCGACAGGGTTTATGGCTACACCTTC.

The gene calls are TRBV28 and TRBJ1-5; D is undetermined. V lost 8 bases and J 2 bases, leaving 16 bases between the germline ends. Germline assignment: CDR1 MDHEN and CDR2 SYDVKM. The CDR3 length is 15 residues. The CDR3: CASWGVFWGNQPQHF. For the CDR3, the DNA is TGTGCCAGCTGGGGAGTCTTTTGGGGCAATCAGCCCCAGCATTTT.

This clone is a singleton in its sample. This chain links TRBV28 with TRBJ1-2; TRBD1 agrees at 12 bases. The CDR3 spans 17 residues. Germline V gene data show CDR1 as MDHEN and CDR2 as SYDVKM. Losses at the gene ends were 2 bases for V and 5 bases for J; bases not matched to a gene: 9. CDR3 DNA: TGTGCCAGCAGTTTAAGGGGGACAGGGGGCGTTTGGTATGGCTACACCTTC. Residues: CASSLRGTGGVWYGYTF.

The gene calls are TRBV7-9 and TRBJ2-4; 7 bases align to TRBD2. V dropped 0 bases and J dropped 8; count of bases not matched to a gene: 7. CDR3 size: 15 residues. Per germline, CDR1 SEHNR and CDR2 FQNEAQ (reference sequence). The CDR3 sequence is CASSLAGGPSDIQYF. CDR3 DNA: TGTGCCAGCAGCTTAGCGGGAGGGCCGTCGGACATTCAGTACTTC.

The gene calls are TRBV7-9 and TRBJ2-7; 10 bases are shared with TRBD1. The CDR3 has 14 amino acids. Germline loops: CDR1 SEHNR, CDR2 FQNEAQ (reference sequence). With V trimmed by 2 bases and J by 5 bases, 3 bases remained unmatched. CDR3 nucleotides: TGTGCCAGCAGCTTATCGACAGGGGGCGACGAGCAGTACTTC. Translation gives CASSLSTGGDEQYF.

This chain connects TRBV7-6 to TRBJ1-5; a weak D match, TRBD1 (6 bases). V was shortened by 4 bases and J by 3 bases, with 10 bases between the two germline ends. CDR1 is SGHVS, CDR2 FNYEAQ, per germline. The length of the CDR3 is 14 residues. In nucleotides, the CDR3 is TGTGCCAGCAGCTACGGGGGGCTCAATCAGCCCCAGCATTTT. This codes for CASSYGGLNQPQHF.

The genes are TRBV5-4 and TRBJ2-7, with 12 bases lining up with TRBD2. Germline V CDR1 and CDR2: SGHNT, YYREEE (reference sequence). CDR3 length equals 17 residues. V lost 1 base and J lost 0; bases outside the gene matches: 5. CDR3 nucleotides: TGTGCCAGCAGCTTGAAGGCGACTAGCGGGAGCTCCTACGAGCAGTACTTC. The encoded protein is CASSLKATSGSSYEQYF.